Listed here are 15 T cell receptor beta chains from one sample, sequenced in a study of shared T cell receptors in the human thymus. Sequencing was performed with immunoSEQ multiplex PCR; in TCRdb, only in-frame clones are kept and a portion is missing. The sample records about 610,000 clones, roughly 90% being singletons. This sample was shared with a second study, whose subject was human thymus T cells.

Sequencing was performed on thymocytes. These receptors came from a boy under three years old with a congenital heart defect.

The chain recombines TRBV10-2 with TRBJ1-5; the D is unclear. The CDR3 is 12 amino acids. V dropped 5 bases and J dropped 7 bases, with 9 bases sitting between them. CDR1 is WSHSY, CDR2 SAAADI, per germline. The CDR3 DNA reads TGCGCCAGCAGTCCCGGGATCCAGCCCCAGCATTTT. It specifies CASSPGIQPQHF.

The rearrangement joins TRBV18 to TRBJ2-3; 7 bases are a match to TRBD2. The CDR3 is made up of 15 amino acids. Germline V gene sequence: CDR1 KGHSH, CDR2 LQKENI. V trimming: 3 bases; J trimming: 1 base; junction bases outside the gene matches: 4. CDR3 residues: CASSPGGVGTDTQYF. CDR3 in DNA: TGTGCCAGCTCACCGGGAGGGGTGGGCACAGATACGCAGTATTTT.

The V gene is TRBV4-1, the J gene TRBJ2-1, with TRBD2 matching over 14 bases. This CDR3 has 15 residues. Germline-derived CDR1 and CDR2 are MGHRA and YSYEKL. The V and J ends lost 4 bases and 8 bases, in that order; junction bases with no gene match: 4. CDR3 region: CASSPTSGRADEQFF. In nucleotides, the CDR3 is TGCGCCAGCAGCCCGACTAGCGGGAGGGCCGATGAGCAGTTCTTC.

The chain is built from TRBV4-1 and TRBJ2-2; TRBD2 aligns across 14 bases. The CDR3 is 19 amino acids. V shed 0 bases and J 8 bases; nucleotides not matched to a gene: 11. In germline, CDR1 is MGHRA, CDR2 YSYEKL. CDR3 region: CASSQEAGRLAGGMGELFF. The DNA of the CDR3 is TGCGCCAGCAGCCAAGAAGCAGGGAGACTAGCGGGGGGGATGGGGGAGCTGTTTTTT.

Worth noting for this clone: Other DNA sequences from this sample encode an identical CDR3 as well. The chain links TRBV29-1 to TRBJ2-7, with TRBD1 as a possible D gene (5 bases). The CDR3 is 14 residues long. Trimming shortened V by 0 bases and J by 0 bases, and 9 bases separated the two germline ends. Germline CDR1 SQVTM, CDR2 ANQGSEA. CDR3 nucleotides: TGCAGCGTTGAAGATAGGGGTCCCTCCTACGAGCAGTACTTC. Translated: CSVEDRGPSYEQYF.

This clone was picked up one time. The chain employs TRBV4-2 and TRBJ2-5; tentative D call: TRBD2 (6 bases). This CDR3 comprises 17 residues. Trimming took 0 bases from V and 0 from J, leaving 14 bases between them. In germline, CDR1 is LGHNA, CDR2 YNFKEQ. The CDR3 loop is CASSQDRDCLDQETQYF. The CDR3 DNA follows: TGTGCCAGCAGCCAAGATAGGGACTGCCTAGACCAAGAGACCCAGTACTTC.

This clone has just a few counts. The V gene is TRBV5-4, the J gene TRBJ1-1; TRBD1 agrees at 8 bases. The CDR3 runs to 18 residues. Unmatched junction bases numbered 16, after V lost 5 bases and J lost 1 base. Germline assignment: CDR1 SGHNT and CDR2 YYREEE (reference sequence). Written as DNA, the CDR3 is TGTGCCAGCAGGCATTTGTTGCGCCCACAGGGGGAGAACACTGAAGCTTTCTTT. This translates into CASRHLLRPQGENTEAFF.

This chain connects TRBV5-5 to TRBJ1-2, with 7 bases that match TRBD1. The CDR3 has 20 residues. The germline V gene encodes CDR1 SGHKS and CDR2 YYEKEE (reference sequence). V lost 4 bases, J lost 0 bases, and 21 bases stayed unmatched. The CDR3, as DNA: TGTGCCAGCAGCCCATATACTGACAGGGTGTTAGTTAAAGCTAACTATGGCTACACCTTC. Its translation is CASSPYTDRVLVKANYGYTF. The variable domain in full, with the rest retrieved from reference TRBV5-5 and TRBJ1-2, is DAGVTQSPTHLIKTRGQQVTLRCSPISGHKSVSWYQQVLGQGPQFIFQYYEKEERGRGNFPDRFSARQFPNYSSELNVNALLLGDSALYLCASSPYTDRVLVKANYGYTFGSGTRLTVV.

V usage is TRBV9 and J usage is TRBJ2-7; 14 nucleotides agree with TRBD2. The V gene's germline CDR1 is SGDLS and CDR2 YYNGEE. The CDR3 length is 17 residues. V gave up 0 bases and J gave up 6 bases; unmatched junction bases: 8. In DNA form, the CDR3 reads TGTGCCAGCAGCGTAGGGGGACTAGCGGGAGTCGAAGGCGAGCAGTACTTC. Protein: CASSVGGLAGVEGEQYF.

This chain links TRBV11-2 with TRBJ1-4; D uncertain. Between the trimmed V and J ends, which lost 5 bases and 3 bases, there was a span of 13 bases. Germline V gives CDR1 SGHAT, CDR2 FQNNGV. This CDR3 spans 15 amino acids. Here the CDR3 reads CASSPNGRPNEKLFF. The CDR3 bases are TGTGCCAGCAGCCCTAATGGGAGACCTAATGAAAAACTGTTTTTT.

The table lists this clone with a few counts. The J gene is TRBJ2-2, the V gene TRBV7-9; 10 nucleotides line up with TRBD1. The germline CDR1 and CDR2 sequences are SEHNR and FQNEAQ (reference sequence). J was trimmed by 4 bases and V by 5 bases; bases with no gene match: 7. The CDR3 has 16 amino acids. This CDR3 reads CASSPSGTGATGELFF. The DNA for the CDR3 is TGTGCCAGCAGCCCCTCGGGGACAGGGGCCACCGGGGAGCTGTTTTTT.

On this clone itself: A junction boundary mismatches the germline segment, possibly from a read error. The rearrangement joins TRBV6-1 to TRBJ2-3; D is perhaps TRBD2 (6 bases). Germline V gene lookup returns CDR1 MNHNS and CDR2 SASEGT. This CDR3 has 14 residues. The DNA of the CDR3 is TGTGCCAGCAGGGAAGGGACTTCCACAGATACGCAGTATTTT. Translated, it gives CASREGTSTDTQYF.

The table lists this clone with a few counts. V usage is TRBV19 and J usage is TRBJ1-1; D gene unclear. Germline CDR1 LNHDA, CDR2 SQIVND (reference sequence). V shed 3 bases and J shed 5 bases, with 7 bases lying between them. There are 12 residues in the CDR3. CDR3 sequence: CASSMRGTEAFF. The CDR3 DNA reads as TGTGCCAGTAGTATGAGAGGTACTGAAGCTTTCTTT.

This clone was detected a few times. The chain carries TRBV5-5 and TRBJ1-3; 7 bases are shared with TRBD1. This CDR3 spans 14 amino acids. V lost 3 bases to trimming and J lost 4 bases; unmatched junction nucleotides: 4. CDR1 is SGHKS and CDR2 is YYEKEE in the germline V gene (reference sequence). In DNA, the CDR3 is TGTGCCAGCAGCTCACAGGGGAGCGGAAACACCATATATTTT. This sequence encodes CASSSQGSGNTIYF. Full variable domain (missing parts from reference TRBV5-5 and TRBJ1-3): DAGVTQSPTHLIKTRGQQVTLRCSPISGHKSVSWYQQVLGQGPQFIFQYYEKEERGRGNFPDRFSARQFPNYSSELNVNALLLGDSALYLCASSSQGSGNTIYFGEGSWLTVV.

The V call is TRBV28, the J call TRBJ2-5, with 7 positions matching TRBD1. Trimming at V came to 5 bases and at J to 1 base, leaving 16 bases not matched to a gene. Per germline, CDR1 MDHEN and CDR2 SYDVKM. The length of the CDR3 is 18 residues. CDR3 bases: TGTGCCAGCAGTCTCCACCCCGGACAGGCGATGATCCAAGAGACCCAGTACTTC. Amino acid sequence: CASSLHPGQAMIQETQYF.